These 2 T cell receptor beta chains originate from one sample sequenced in a study. TCRdb itself ran the 5' RACE reads through MiXCR, one entry per CDR3 protein. The table lists 40,000 to 55,000 distinct CDR3 sequences, 20% to 25% of them singletons. The sorted Tregs were CD4+CD25+CD127-/low cells. The sequencing input was Tregs sorted from a lymph node. These receptors came from a female donor with breast cancer.

This clonotype has a handful of counts. The V gene is TRBV7-9, the J gene TRBJ2-5; 7 bases align to TRBD1. Unmatched junction bases numbered 5, after V lost 5 bases and J lost 5 bases. This CDR3 comprises 13 residues. Germline lookup yields CDR1 SEHNR and CDR2 FQNEAQ (reference sequence). The CDR3 sequence: CASSPDRTETQYF. The CDR3 DNA reads as TGTGCCAGCAGCCCGGACAGGACGGAGACCCAGTACTTC.

Notes on this clonotype: A much larger clone is a single base away; this may be a read error. The CDR3 does not close with the conserved phenylalanine or tryptophan, likely indicating a read error. V is TRBV6-1 and J is TRBJ2-7, with 7 bases matching TRBD2. Trimming took 4 bases from V and 3 from J; bases not matched to a gene: 9. The CDR3 covers 15 residues. CDR1 MNHNS and CDR2 SASEGT come from the germline V gene. The CDR3: CASSAGLAEVYEQYS. In DNA form, the CDR3 reads TGTGCCAGCAGTGCTGGTCTAGCGGAAGTCTACGAGCAGTACTCC.